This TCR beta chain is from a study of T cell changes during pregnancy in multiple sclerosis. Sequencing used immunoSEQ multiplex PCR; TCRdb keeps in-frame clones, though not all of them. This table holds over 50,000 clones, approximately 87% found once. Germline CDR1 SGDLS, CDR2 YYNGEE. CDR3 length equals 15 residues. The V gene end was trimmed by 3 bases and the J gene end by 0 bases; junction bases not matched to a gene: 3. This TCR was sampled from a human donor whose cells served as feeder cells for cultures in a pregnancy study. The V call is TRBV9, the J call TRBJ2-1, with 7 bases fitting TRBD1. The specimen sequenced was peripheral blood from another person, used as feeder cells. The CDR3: CASSAQGSSYNEQFF. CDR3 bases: TGTGCCAGCAGCGCACAGGGGAGCTCCTACAATGAGCAGTTCTTC.